Listed here are 10 T cell receptor beta chains from one sample, sequenced in a study of blood T cell repertoires in COVID-19. Sequencing was performed with immunoSEQ multiplex PCR; in TCRdb, only in-frame clones are kept and a portion is missing. Among 250,000 or so clones listed, 83% were seen once. Sample: peripheral blood. These receptors came from a human donor in a cohort sampled during active COVID-19.

The chain recombines TRBV9 with TRBJ1-4, with a tentative D call TRBD1 (6 bases). CDR1 and CDR2 from the germline V gene are SGDLS and YYNGEE. The CDR3 runs 14 residues. The ends were cut back, 9 bases at V and 8 bases at J, with 20 bases in the middle. CDR3 DNA sequence: TGTGCCACCAGTCGGGGGGCATTTGGAGAAAAACTGTTTTTT. This codes for CATSRGAFGEKLFF.

This clone was seen a single time. The chain carries TRBV7-9 and TRBJ1-5; 8 bases line up with TRBD1. The CDR3 loop spans 16 amino acids. The J segment lost 3 bases and the V segment lost 5 bases, leaving 9 bases of the junction unmatched. The germline gives CDR1 SEHNR, CDR2 FQNEAQ (reference sequence). CDR3 amino acids: CASSATGGHTNQPQHF. CDR3 bases: TGTGCCAGCAGCGCCACAGGGGGGCATACCAATCAGCCCCAGCATTTT. Based on the CDR3 plus reference TRBV7-9 and TRBJ1-5, the full variable domain is DTGVSQNPRHKITKRGQNVTFRCDPISEHNRLYWYRQTLGQGPEFLTYFQNEAQLEKSRLLSDRFSAERPKGSFSTLEIQRTEQGDSAMYLCASSATGGHTNQPQHFGDGTRLSIL.

This clone was seen only once. The chain combines TRBV12-3 or TRBV12-4 with TRBJ2-1; 7 bases line up with TRBD1. This CDR3 has 12 amino acids. V lost 11 bases and J lost 4; bases outside the gene matches: 5. CDR3 coding DNA: TGTGCCTCTGGGACAGCTTACAATGAGCAGTTCTTC. Translation gives CASGTAYNEQFF.

With respect to this clone: Other DNA sequences in the same sample also yield this CDR3. The V and J genes are TRBV9 and TRBJ2-7; 10 bases fit TRBD2. V shed 2 bases, J shed 0 bases, and the junction held 5 bases outside the gene matches. Germline loops: CDR1 SGDLS, CDR2 YYNGEE. The CDR3 totals 16 residues. CDR3 bases: TGTGCCAGCAGCGTTGGACTAGCGGAAAGCTCCTACGAGCAGTACTTC. Residues: CASSVGLAESSYEQYF.

The chain employs TRBV9 and TRBJ1-3, with a tentative D call TRBD1 (5 bases). CDR1 and CDR2 from the germline V gene are SGDLS and YYNGEE. Between the trimmed V and J ends, which lost 0 bases and 0 bases, there was a span of 13 bases. The CDR3 length is 17 residues. This CDR3 is CASSVEAGKYSGNTIYF. CDR3 nucleotide sequence: TGTGCCAGCAGCGTAGAGGCAGGGAAGTACTCTGGAAACACCATATATTTT.

This clone was recorded only once. The rearrangement uses TRBV12-3 or TRBV12-4 and TRBJ1-5; D is ambiguous. The germline V and J ends were trimmed by 5 bases and 6 bases, with 11 bases remaining between them. The CDR3 has 13 residues. The CDR3 DNA is TGTGCCAGCAGTCCCCGTACAAGTCAGCCCCAGCATTTT. It is translated as CASSPRTSQPQHF.

The rearrangement links TRBV10-3 to TRBJ2-7; the D gene is possibly TRBD1 (5 bases). Germline assignment: CDR1 ENHRY and CDR2 SYGVKD. CDR3 length: 13 amino acids. Trimming cost V 3 bases and J 1 base, with 7 bases left between them. As DNA, the CDR3 is TGTGCCATCAGTGACAGGGTATCCTACGAGCAGTACTTC. It specifies CAISDRVSYEQYF.

V usage is TRBV10-3 and J usage is TRBJ2-5; 9 nucleotides match TRBD1. Losses at the gene ends were 5 bases for V and 6 bases for J; bases not matched to a gene: 7. This CDR3 is built from 14 residues. Germline-derived CDR1 and CDR2 are ENHRY and SYGVKD. CDR3 nucleotides: TGTGCCATCAGTCCAGGACAGGGGTCGAAGACCCAGTACTTC. Protein: CAISPGQGSKTQYF.

This clone was detected a few times. The genes are TRBV28 and TRBJ1-6, with 7 bases aligning to TRBD1. CDR1 MDHEN and CDR2 SYDVKM come from the germline V gene. V dropped 3 bases and J dropped 2; count of bases not matched to a gene: 4. The CDR3 runs 16 residues. CDR3 in DNA: TGTGCCAGCAGTTTTGACAGGGCGACCTATAATTCACCCCTCCACTTT. Protein product: CASSFDRATYNSPLHF.

This chain uses TRBV10-3 with TRBJ1-1; D gene uncertain. This CDR3 has 12 residues. Trimming shortened V by 2 bases and J by 8 bases, and 9 bases separated the two germline ends. Germline loops: CDR1 ENHRY, CDR2 SYGVKD. The CDR3 DNA sequence: TGTGCCATCAGTGAGATGGAGGGCGAAGCTTTCTTT. The encoded protein is CAISEMEGEAFF.